The subject of this entry is one T cell receptor (beta chain). Its antigen is not identified. Just one base apart from a much larger clone, this may be a read error. This specimen comes from a study of post-analysis software for immune sequencing data. As for the study in general: Patients with relapsing-remitting, secondary progressive and progressive-relapsing multiple sclerosis courses were all represented. General study points: Diversity measured as normalized Chao1 was significantly lower in multiple sclerosis patients than in controls. Patients had higher frequencies than controls of four to six TRBV segments, including TRBV5-6, TRBV5-1 and TRBV20-1. Batch-mates among the samples co-clustered strongly by F measure.

The germline V gene has CDR1 SQVTM and CDR2 ANQGSEA. The CDR3 length is 13 residues. Unique molecular identifiers were carried by the TCR beta cDNA libraries. cDNA molecules numbering about half a million came from roughly 1 to 10 million T cells. A single record per CDR3 protein comes from TCRdb applying MiXCR to the PCR reads. The data hold roughly 600,000 distinct CDR3 sequences, with about 40% observed a single time. The sequence was collected from a girl aged 10 to 17 with multiple sclerosis. This chain connects TRBV29-1 to TRBJ2-5; TRBD2 matches 9 bases. The DNA end is a closer match to TRBJ2-7, so the J assignment may be wrong. Sequencing used blood. The CDR3 here is CSGGGRAMDEQYF. CDR3 coding DNA: TGCAGCGGCGGCGGGAGGGCCATGGACGAGCAGTACTTC.